One sample yielded the 22 T cell receptor beta chains listed below, sequenced in a study of blood T cell repertoires in COVID-19. Clones were sequenced by immunoSEQ multiplex PCR, and TCRdb holds only the in-frame ones, with some missing. The sample lists about 170,000 clones; approximately 87% were seen once. The sample comprised peripheral blood. These receptors were taken from a woman in her sixties or seventies with COVID-19, enrolled during active disease.

In nucleotides, the CDR3 is TGTGCCAGCAGCGGGACAGGGGTCGACTACACCTTC. This encodes CASSGTGVDYTF. V and J are TRBV9 and TRBJ1-2; 9 positions agree with TRBD1. CDR1 is SGDLS and CDR2 is YYNGEE in the germline V gene. This CDR3 region has 12 residues. The V segment lost 3 bases and the J segment 10 bases; nucleotides outside the gene matches: 4.

The chain employs TRBV29-1 and TRBJ2-1, with D unresolved. CDR1 and CDR2 from the germline V gene are SQVTM and ANQGSEA. V lost 4 bases and J lost 8, with 6 bases in between. The CDR3 is 10 amino acids. CDR3 nucleotides: TGCAGCGTTGCAGGTCATGAGCAGTTCTTC. This codes for CSVAGHEQFF.

The rearrangement joins TRBV18 to TRBJ2-3; D possibly corresponds to TRBD1 (6 bases). Looked up from germline, CDR1 is KGHSH and CDR2 is LQKENI. CDR3 length: 16 amino acids. Trimming left V 5 bases short and J 0 bases short, with 15 bases between. In DNA form, the CDR3 reads TGTGCCAGCTCAACCACAGGGAAAGGTAGCACAGATACGCAGTATTTT. Its protein is CASSTTGKGSTDTQYF.

V gene TRBV6-7 combines with J gene TRBJ2-2; no firm D call. TRBV6-7 is labeled an ORF, and its function is uncertain. The CDR3 sequence is 16 residues long. V dropped 6 bases and J dropped 4 bases, with 18 bases sitting between them. The DNA for the CDR3 is TGTGCCAGCAGCCTTCGTGGAGCGCGGCGCACCGGGGAGCTGTTTTTT. Protein: CASSLRGARRTGELFF.

V usage is TRBV5-4 and J usage is TRBJ2-1; TRBD2 matches at 10 bases. Germline loops: CDR1 SGHNT, CDR2 YYREEE (reference sequence). After removal of 1 base from V and 6 bases from J, the junction contained 4 bases not matched to a gene. There are 15 residues in the CDR3. The CDR3 sequence is CASSLPSGRLNEQFF. CDR3 coding DNA: TGTGCCAGCAGCTTGCCTAGCGGGAGACTCAATGAGCAGTTCTTC. Complete variable domain (other parts from reference TRBV5-4 and TRBJ2-1): ETGVTQSPTHLIKTRGQQVTLRCSSQSGHNTVSWYQQALGQGPQFIFQYYREEENGRGNFPPRFSGLQFPNYSSELNVNALELDDSALYLCASSLPSGRLNEQFFGPGTRLTVL.

The chain has TRBV9 and TRBJ2-7; TRBD2 might be the D (6 bases). CDR1 and CDR2 from the germline V gene are SGDLS and YYNGEE. The V and J ends lost 3 bases and 1 base respectively, with 11 bases between them. The CDR3 loop spans 14 amino acids. This chain's CDR3 is CASSATRRSYEQYF. The CDR3, as DNA: TGTGCCAGCAGCGCGACTAGAAGGTCCTACGAGCAGTACTTC.

The chain is built from TRBV19 and TRBJ2-2, with D perhaps TRBD2 (5 bases). There are 16 residues in the CDR3. Trimming stripped 1 base from V and 0 bases from J, with 9 bases between. From germline, CDR1 is LNHDA and CDR2 SQIVND (reference sequence). For the CDR3, the DNA is TGTGCCAGTAGTATAGTGGGTAGCGCGAACACCGGGGAGCTGTTTTTT. This translates into CASSIVGSANTGELFF.

This clone was counted only a few times. The J gene is TRBJ1-1, the V gene TRBV15; D is ambiguous. There are 14 residues in the CDR3. Trimming shortened V by 1 base and J by 5 bases, and 11 bases separated the two germline ends. CDR1 LNHNV and CDR2 YYDKDF come from the germline V gene (reference sequence). The CDR3 coding sequence is TGTGCCACCAGCAGAGGACCGTCCGGGACTGAAGCTTTCTTT. This gives the protein CATSRGPSGTEAFF.

This clone appeared a few times. The chain couples TRBV9 to TRBJ2-7; D is possibly TRBD1 (6 bases). Germline V lookup: CDR1 SGDLS, CDR2 YYNGEE. The CDR3 runs 14 residues. Trimming took 3 bases from V and 4 from J, leaving 14 bases between them. The CDR3, as DNA: TGTGCCAGCAGCGCAAACAGGGTGGGATACGAGCAGTACTTC. This codes for CASSANRVGYEQYF.

Of note for this clone: Other DNA sequences in this specimen translate into the identical CDR3. The chain has TRBV28 and TRBJ1-4; D might be TRBD1 (6 bases). V lost 7 bases, J lost 4 bases, and 7 bases lay in between. The CDR3 sequence is 12 residues long. Germline assignment: CDR1 MDHEN and CDR2 SYDVKM. This CDR3 is CASKQGNEKLFF. CDR3 sequence (DNA): TGTGCCAGCAAACAGGGTAATGAAAAACTGTTTTTT. The whole variable domain, filled in from reference TRBV28 and TRBJ1-4, reads DVKVTQSSRYLVKRTGEKVFLECVQDMDHENMFWYRQDPGLGLRLIYFSYDVKMKEKGDIPEGYSVSREKKERFSLILESASTNQTSMYLCASKQGNEKLFFGSGTQLSVL.

This chain connects TRBV11-3 to TRBJ2-1; perhaps TRBD1 as D (6 bases). The CDR3 extends over 15 amino acids. With 5 bases removed from V and 0 bases from J, the gap between germline ends came to 11 bases. Germline lookup yields CDR1 SGHNT and CDR2 YENEEA. CDR3 region: CASSLTGSSYNEQFF. In DNA form, the CDR3 reads TGTGCCAGCAGCCTGACAGGTTCCTCCTACAATGAGCAGTTCTTC.

The V call is TRBV11-3, the J call TRBJ2-7; 8 positions match TRBD2. V trimming: 0 bases; J trimming: 2 bases; junction bases outside the gene matches: 12. CDR3 length equals 18 residues. CDR1 SGHNT and CDR2 YENEEA come from the germline V gene. CDR3 sequence: CASSLDLPFSGDTYEQYF. The CDR3 nucleotides read TGTGCCAGCAGCTTAGATCTCCCTTTTAGCGGGGACACCTACGAGCAGTACTTC.

The V gene is TRBV7-6, the J gene TRBJ1-6; 7 positions agree with TRBD1. The CDR3 sequence is 14 residues long. Unmatched junction bases numbered 3, after V lost 4 bases and J lost 6 bases. Germline values: CDR1 SGHVS, CDR2 FNYEAQ. The CDR3 region is CASSSRQGNSPLHF. CDR3 nucleotide sequence: TGTGCCAGCAGCTCCCGACAGGGTAATTCACCCCTCCACTTT.

On this clone: Compared with germline, one end of the junction differs, possibly owing to a read error. J is TRBJ1-5 and V is TRBV27; 7 nucleotides agree with TRBD1. Germline V gene data show CDR1 as MNHEY and CDR2 as SMNVEV (reference sequence). The length of the CDR3 is 14 residues. In nucleotides, the CDR3 is TGTGCCAGCAGCCTGGGGGACAGTAATCGGCCCCAGCATTTT. Protein: CASSLGDSNRPQHF.

V is TRBV6-5 and J is TRBJ1-5, with no clear D. V lost 7 bases, J lost 3 bases, and 16 bases lay in between. The CDR3 contains 15 residues. In germline, CDR1 is MNHEY, CDR2 SVGAGI. The CDR3: CASKGRSPYNQPQHF. As DNA, the CDR3 is TGTGCCAGCAAAGGAAGGAGTCCCTACAATCAGCCCCAGCATTTT.

The rearrangement joins TRBV9 to TRBJ2-7, with unresolved D. Looked up from germline, CDR1 is SGDLS and CDR2 is YYNGEE. CDR3 length: 14 residues. The germline V and J ends were trimmed by 0 bases and 4 bases, with 11 bases remaining between them. This chain's CDR3 is CASSVGVLPYEQYF. The CDR3 DNA follows: TGTGCCAGCAGCGTAGGAGTACTACCGTACGAGCAGTACTTC.

V gene TRBV19 combines with J gene TRBJ2-5; D gene uncertain. Between the trimmed V and J ends, which lost 3 bases and 5 bases, there was a span of 13 bases. The CDR3 has 14 residues. Germline CDR1 LNHDA, CDR2 SQIVND (reference sequence). CDR3 nucleotides: TGTGCCAGTAGTATCTTCGGGTCTCTTGAGACCCAGTACTTC. Translating it yields CASSIFGSLETQYF.

The V call is TRBV19, the J call TRBJ2-7, with TRBD1 identical over 9 bases. The junction had 6 bases not matched to a gene; V was cut back by 3 bases and J by 0 bases. Per the germline V gene, CDR1 is LNHDA and CDR2 is SQIVND (reference sequence). The length of the CDR3 is 16 residues. Written as DNA, the CDR3 is TGTGCCAGTAGTATGCGGGGACAGGGACACTCCTACGAGCAGTACTTC. It specifies CASSMRGQGHSYEQYF.

The sample holds one count of this clone. V and J are TRBV6-5 and TRBJ2-7; possible D gene TRBD1, 5 bases. CDR3 length equals 13 residues. V shed 6 bases and J shed 1 base, with 10 bases lying between them. CDR1 is MNHEY and CDR2 is SVGAGI in the germline V gene. The CDR3 DNA follows: TGTGCCAGCAGGAAATCAGGGTCCTACGAGCAGTACTTC. Protein product: CASRKSGSYEQYF.

The chain employs TRBV9 and TRBJ2-1, with D perhaps TRBD2 (5 bases). The CDR3 has 15 amino acids. Per germline, CDR1 SGDLS and CDR2 YYNGEE. Trimming removed 0 bases from V and 8 bases from J, with 15 bases in between. Written as DNA, the CDR3 is TGTGCCAGCAGCGTAGTAGGACGCAACGGGGATGAGCAGTTCTTC. Its protein is CASSVVGRNGDEQFF.

This clone is a singleton in its sample. V usage is TRBV10-3 and J usage is TRBJ1-3; possibly TRBD1 for D (5 bases). This CDR3 spans 16 amino acids. From germline, CDR1 is ENHRY and CDR2 SYGVKD. Between the trimmed V and J ends, which lost 0 bases and 4 bases, there was a span of 13 bases. As DNA, the CDR3 is TGTGCCATCAGTGAGTCTCCGGGGGTTCGCGGAAACACCATATATTTT. It specifies CAISESPGVRGNTIYF.

The chain employs TRBV5-1 and TRBJ2-3; tentatively, D is TRBD2 (5 bases). The V end lost 0 bases, the J end lost 5 bases, and 13 bases lay between the germline ends. Looked up from germline, CDR1 is SGHRS and CDR2 is YFSETQ. CDR3 length: 15 amino acids. The CDR3 here is CASSLVGVAGDTQYF. The CDR3 DNA is TGCGCCAGCAGCTTGGTCGGGGTCGCGGGAGATACGCAGTATTTT.